One sample yielded the 29 T cell receptor beta chains listed below, sequenced in a study of blood T cells in healthy people across ages. It was with a sample-barcoded 5' primer and a J-beta primer mix that a second PCR of about 7 to 12 cycles was run. TCRdb reprocessed the 5' RACE reads with MiXCR, giving one entry per CDR3 protein. The table shows hundreds of thousands of distinct CDR3 sequences, with roughly 21% occurring only once. Source material: blood. Receptors were obtained from a man between 70 and 80 years old in good health.

The rearrangement joins TRBV2 to TRBJ2-5, with 8 bases fitting TRBD1. The closer fit of TRBJ2-1 to the DNA end suggests the J call may be wrong. This CDR3 region has 14 residues. Germline assignment: CDR1 SNHLY and CDR2 FYNNEI. The CDR3 sequence is CASSELFQGAEQFF. The CDR3 nucleotides read TGTGCCAGCAGTGAATTGTTTCAGGGGGCTGAGCAGTTCTTC.

This clonotype was counted between two and nine times. V and J are TRBV7-2 and TRBJ1-2; D call uncertain. The CDR3 contains 17 residues. With 3 bases removed from V and 4 bases from J, the gap between germline ends came to 21 bases. Germline lookup yields CDR1 SGHTA and CDR2 FQGNSA. CDR3 nucleotide sequence: TGTGCCAGCAGCTTCGGAATTAAGACAACTTACTTCTATGGCTACACCTTC. It translates to CASSFGIKTTYFYGYTF.

This chain connects TRBV5-1 to TRBJ1-1; D perhaps matches TRBD1 (6 bases). Germline CDR1 is SGHRS and CDR2 is YFSETQ. Trimming cost V 1 base and J 2 bases, with 15 bases left between them. The CDR3 is 16 amino acids. DNA for the CDR3: TGCGCCAGCAGCTTGTTCGGCCCACAGGGTAACACTGAAGCTTTCTTT. Translating gives CASSLFGPQGNTEAFF.

This clonotype was observed a handful of times. This chain joins TRBV5-1 and TRBJ2-3; D remains unclear. V was pared by 0 bases and J by 3 bases, with 8 bases between. This CDR3 comprises 14 residues. CDR1 and CDR2 (germline): SGHRS, YFSETQ. The CDR3: CASSLETATDTQYF. Written as DNA, the CDR3 is TGCGCCAGCAGCTTGGAAACGGCGACAGATACGCAGTATTTT.

In DNA, the CDR3 is TGCGCCAGCAGTTCGCCGGGACTAGCGGGATTCCGGGATGAGCAGTTCTTC. It translates to CASSSPGLAGFRDEQFF. The J gene is TRBJ2-1, the V gene TRBV4-3, with TRBD2 matching over 13 bases. The CDR3 runs to 17 residues. The germline gives CDR1 LGHNA, CDR2 YSLEER. V lost 6 bases and J lost 8; bases outside the gene matches: 13.

V usage is TRBV20-1 and J usage is TRBJ2-2; the D gene is possibly TRBD1 (5 bases). Germline V gives CDR1 DFQATT, CDR2 SNEGSKA (reference sequence). V lost 6 bases and J 4 bases, leaving 12 bases between the germline ends. CDR3 length equals 13 residues. The CDR3 coding sequence is TGCAGTGCCCAGATAGGGGTCACCGGGGAGCTGTTTTTT. Residues: CSAQIGVTGELFF.

The chain joins TRBV12-3 or TRBV12-4 to TRBJ2-4; tentative D call: TRBD1 (5 bases). Deletions cut 8 bases from V and 8 bases from J, with 16 bases between. The CDR3 is 13 amino acids. The chain's CDR3 is CASVPPGFDIQYF. The CDR3 DNA sequence: TGTGCCAGCGTTCCCCCAGGGTTTGACATTCAGTACTTC.

This clonotype was seen many times. The chain uses TRBV2 and TRBJ1-6; D possibly corresponds to TRBD1 (5 bases). The V gene's germline CDR1 is SNHLY and CDR2 FYNNEI. The CDR3 extends over 16 amino acids. V dropped 7 bases and J dropped 7 bases, with 20 bases sitting between them. This CDR3 reads CASTRRREGANSPLHF. CDR3 in DNA: TGTGCCAGCACCCGAAGGAGGGAAGGGGCGAATTCACCCCTCCACTTT.

This clonotype has only a few counts. The rearrangement links TRBV20-1 to TRBJ2-3; 13 bases agree with TRBD2. The germline V gene has CDR1 DFQATT and CDR2 SNEGSKA (reference sequence). This CDR3 spans 15 amino acids. V gave up 1 base and J gave up 6 bases; unmatched junction bases: 4. This CDR3 reads CSARGGLAGPDTQYF. CDR3 nucleotide sequence: TGCAGTGCTAGAGGGGGACTAGCGGGACCCGATACGCAGTATTTT.

V and J are TRBV7-2 and TRBJ2-3; no clear D. The length of the CDR3 is 13 residues. V shed 0 bases and J shed 6 bases, with 7 bases lying between them. The germline CDR1 and CDR2 sequences are SGHTA and FQGNSA. CDR3 region: CASSLAHRDTQYF. CDR3 sequence (DNA): TGTGCCAGCAGCTTAGCGCATCGGGATACGCAGTATTTT.

This clonotype has more than one count but fewer than ten. The chain employs TRBV14 and TRBJ2-7; 9 bases agree with TRBD1. The length of the CDR3 is 14 residues. CDR1 SGHDN and CDR2 FVKESK come from the germline V gene. Germline trimming cut 4 bases from V and 5 bases from J; bases unmatched to any gene: 6. The CDR3 coding sequence is TGTGCCAGCAGCCCCCGGACAGGGGCGAACGAGCAGTACTTC. Its translation is CASSPRTGANEQYF.

On this clonotype: The germline gene is not matched at one end of the junction; a read error may be the cause. The genes are TRBV2 and TRBJ2-5, with D unclear. Germline CDR1 and CDR2: SNHLY and FYNNEI. The CDR3 is 12 residues long. DNA of the CDR3: TGTGCCAGCAGTGAAGGGGTCTCGGCGGTGTTCTTC. The encoded protein is CASSEGVSAVFF.

Comment on this clonotype: An end of the junction differs from the germline gene, which may be a read error. V usage is TRBV10-3 and J usage is TRBJ2-5; weak D call: TRBD2 (6 bases). The CDR3 is 13 residues long. CDR1 ENHRY and CDR2 SYGVKD come from the germline V gene. Written as DNA, the CDR3 is TGCGCCATCAGTCGGCCTGGGAGGGAGACCCAGTACTTC. It yields the protein CAISRPGRETQYF.

The V call is TRBV6-5, the J call TRBJ2-3; 9 bases are a match to TRBD2. CDR3 size: 17 residues. Trimming at V came to 0 bases and at J to 2 bases, leaving 6 bases not matched to a gene. Germline CDR1 reads MNHEY; CDR2 reads SVGAGI. DNA of the CDR3: TGTGCCAGCAGTTACTCGAAGACTAGCGGCAACACAGATACGCAGTATTTT. Residues: CASSYSKTSGNTDTQYF.

In its sample, this clonotype was seen a few times. It may be a read error: a sequence one base away is much more abundant. This sequence joins TRBV7-8 and TRBJ2-4, with 13 bases identical to TRBD2. The CDR3 is 22 residues long. V shed 5 bases and J 3 bases; nucleotides not matched to a gene: 22. Per the germline V gene, CDR1 is SGHVS and CDR2 is FQNEAQ. The CDR3 here is CASSSLGTQLAGGSVIKNIQYF. CDR3 coding DNA: TGTGCCAGCAGCAGCCTTGGTACCCAACTAGCGGGAGGGTCAGTCATCAAAAACATTCAGTACTTC.

The V and J genes are TRBV6-1 and TRBJ1-3; TRBD1 is a possible D gene (5 bases). In germline, CDR1 is MNHNS, CDR2 SASEGT. V dropped 3 bases and J dropped 0 bases, with 12 bases sitting between them. This CDR3 comprises 16 residues. CDR3 in DNA: TGTGCCAGCAGTGAGGCAGGGTACAGCTCTGGAAACACCATATATTTT. As protein: CASSEAGYSSGNTIYF.

The chain couples TRBV2 to TRBJ2-1, with TRBD2 matching over 7 bases. This CDR3 is 15 amino acids long. Germline CDR1 is SNHLY and CDR2 is FYNNEI. V trimming: 1 base; J trimming: 12 bases; junction bases outside the gene matches: 12. The CDR3 region is CASSEVPSRGVGQFF. For the CDR3, the DNA is TGTGCCAGCAGTGAAGTGCCCTCTCGGGGGGTAGGGCAGTTCTTC.

This clonotype was detected a few times. The chain links TRBV6-2 or TRBV6-3 to TRBJ1-2; the D is unclear. CDR1 and CDR2 from the germline V gene are MNHEY and SVGEGT. Trimming pared 2 bases from V and 0 bases from J, leaving 10 bases between. This CDR3 is built from 15 residues. CDR3 bases: TGTGCCAGCAGTTACATCCCCGGAGCTAACTATGGCTACACCTTC. Amino acids: CASSYIPGANYGYTF.

This clonotype was seen a few times. The V gene is TRBV30, the J gene TRBJ2-4, with TRBD1 matching over 7 bases. V shed 0 bases and J 1 base; nucleotides not matched to a gene: 6. The CDR3 totals 16 residues. Germline CDR1 and CDR2: GTSNPN and SVGIG (reference sequence). The CDR3 sequence: CAWSVQGRTAKNIQYF. DNA of the CDR3: TGTGCCTGGAGTGTACAGGGGAGAACGGCCAAAAACATTCAGTACTTC.

This clonotype appeared a few times. The chain uses TRBV6-1 and TRBJ2-5; D unresolved. V gave up 4 bases and J gave up 5 bases, with 8 bases separating them. Germline assignment: CDR1 MNHNS and CDR2 SASEGT. This CDR3 is 12 amino acids long. DNA of the CDR3: TGTGCCAGCAGTGGGTCCGTTGAGACCCAGTACTTC. It is translated as CASSGSVETQYF.

This clonotype was observed a handful of times. The gene calls are TRBV7-2 and TRBJ2-7, with TRBD2 as a possible D gene (5 bases). Germline V gene lookup returns CDR1 SGHTA and CDR2 FQGNSA. The CDR3 runs 13 residues. The V end lost 1 base, the J end lost 7 bases, and 11 bases lay between the germline ends. CDR3 region: CASSLGTRLEQYF. The CDR3 bases are TGTGCCAGCAGCTTAGGGACTCGCCTAGAGCAGTACTTC.

This clonotype occurred a few times. The rearrangement uses TRBV28 and TRBJ2-1, with TRBD1 as a possible D gene (8 bases). The tail of the sequence fits TRBJ2-5 better, so the J call may be wrong. Germline V gene sequence: CDR1 MDHEN, CDR2 SYDVKM. There are 15 residues in the CDR3. The CDR3: CASSLPTGGGETQYF. The CDR3 region has the DNA TGTGCCAGCAGTTTACCAACAGGGGGGGGTGAGACCCAGTACTTC.

This clonotype has a handful of counts. V is TRBV7-8 and J is TRBJ1-1; weak D call: TRBD1 (6 bases). CDR1 SGHVS and CDR2 FQNEAQ come from the germline V gene. Deletions cut 0 bases from V and 1 base from J, with 9 bases between. The CDR3 loop spans 15 amino acids. The chain's CDR3 is CASSLAGAGNTEAFF. CDR3 DNA sequence: TGTGCCAGCAGCTTAGCGGGGGCAGGGAACACTGAAGCTTTCTTT.

This clonotype was found many times. The chain recombines TRBV3-1 with TRBJ1-1, with no clear D. The V end was cut by 1 base, the J end by 2 bases, with 5 bases between. This CDR3 spans 13 amino acids. The germline CDR1 and CDR2 sequences are LGHDT and YNNKEL (reference sequence). Here the CDR3 reads CASSQVSNTEAFF. The CDR3 region has the DNA TGTGCCAGCAGCCAAGTGTCAAACACTGAAGCTTTCTTT.

V is TRBV25-1 and J is TRBJ2-7; tentative D call: TRBD2 (7 bases). V shed 3 bases and J shed 1 base, with 13 bases lying between them. The CDR3 length is 15 residues. Germline CDR1 MGHDK, CDR2 SYGVNS. CDR3 DNA: TGTGCCAGCAGTGATGGGGGGGGCAGATCCTACGAGCAGTACTTC. Protein: CASSDGGGRSYEQYF.

The chain joins TRBV7-2 to TRBJ2-7; 10 bases align to TRBD2. The V segment lost 3 bases and the J segment 6 bases; nucleotides outside the gene matches: 14. The CDR3 loop spans 17 amino acids. The germline CDR1 and CDR2 sequences are SGHTA and FQGNSA. The CDR3 sequence is CASSFNPGASGSGEQYF. CDR3 DNA sequence: TGTGCCAGCAGCTTTAACCCCGGGGCTAGCGGGAGTGGCGAGCAGTACTTC. Filled out from reference TRBV7-2 and TRBJ2-7, the complete variable domain reads GAGVSQSPSNKVTEKGKDVELRCDPISGHTALYWYRQSLGQGLEFLIYFQGNSAPDKSGLPSDRFSAERTGGSVSTLTIQRTQQEDSAVYLCASSFNPGASGSGEQYFGPGTRLTVT.

The gene calls are TRBV10-3 and TRBJ2-7; 8 bases fit TRBD1. The junction had 2 bases not matched to a gene; V was cut back by 5 bases and J by 2 bases. From germline, CDR1 is ENHRY and CDR2 SYGVKD. This CDR3 is 13 amino acids long. In DNA, the CDR3 is TGTGCCATCAGTTGGGACAGGACCTACGAGCAGTACTTC. It specifies CAISWDRTYEQYF.

V is TRBV14 and J is TRBJ2-2; no definite D call. The CDR3 length is 14 residues. The germline gives CDR1 SGHDN, CDR2 FVKESK. The V end lost 1 base, the J end lost 1 base, and 4 bases lay between the germline ends. The CDR3 loop is CASSQVLNTGELFF. The CDR3 DNA reads as TGTGCCAGCAGCCAAGTATTGAACACCGGGGAGCTGTTTTTT. The full variable domain, completed using reference TRBV14 and TRBJ2-2, is EAGVTQFPSHSVIEKGQTVTLRCDPISGHDNLYWYRRVMGKEIKFLLHFVKESKQDESGMPNNRFLAERTGGTYSTLKVQPAELEDSGVYFCASSQVLNTGELFFGEGSRLTVL.

The chain joins TRBV28 to TRBJ2-1; tentative D call: TRBD1 (5 bases). CDR1 is MDHEN and CDR2 is SYDVKM in the germline V gene. The V end was cut by 5 bases, the J end by 10 bases, with 12 bases between. This CDR3 comprises 12 residues. CDR3 nucleotides: TGTGCCAGCAGTGTCAGGGCTAGGGAGCAGTTCTTC. Its protein product is CASSVRAREQFF.